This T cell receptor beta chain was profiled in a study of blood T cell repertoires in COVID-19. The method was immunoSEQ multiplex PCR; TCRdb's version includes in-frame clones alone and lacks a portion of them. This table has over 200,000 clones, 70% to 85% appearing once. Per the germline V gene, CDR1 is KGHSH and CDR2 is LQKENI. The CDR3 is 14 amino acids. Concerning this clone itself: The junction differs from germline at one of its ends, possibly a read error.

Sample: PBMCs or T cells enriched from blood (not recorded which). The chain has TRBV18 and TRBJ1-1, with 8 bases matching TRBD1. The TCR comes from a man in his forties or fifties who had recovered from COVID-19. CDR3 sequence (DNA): TGTACCAGCTCCCGGGACAGGAAGGAAACTGAAGCTTTCTTT. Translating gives CTSSRDRKETEAFF.